Below, 16 T cell receptor beta chains from the same sample are listed, as sequenced in a study of blood T cell repertoires in COVID-19. Sequenced by immunoSEQ multiplex PCR; TCRdb stores in-frame clones only, minus some. The sample holds about 380,000 clones; around 84% are singletons and the top ten take roughly 3.6%. The material sequenced was peripheral blood. These receptors were collected from a woman aged 18 to 35 with acute or convalescent COVID-19.

This clone is a singleton in its sample. The genes are TRBV19 and TRBJ1-1; D unresolved. The CDR3 is made up of 14 amino acids. The V end lost 3 bases, the J end lost 0 bases, and 8 bases lay between the germline ends. Germline lookup yields CDR1 LNHDA and CDR2 SQIVND (reference sequence). The CDR3, as DNA: TGTGCCAGTAGTATTAGGAGCATGAACACTGAAGCTTTCTTT. It specifies CASSIRSMNTEAFF.

This sequence joins TRBV28 and TRBJ2-7; 12 bases agree with TRBD2. With 4 bases clipped from V and 7 bases from J, the junction kept 8 bases outside the gene matches. The germline CDR1 and CDR2 sequences are MDHEN and SYDVKM. The CDR3 consists of 15 residues. This chain's CDR3 is CASSSGTSGLREQYF. As DNA, the CDR3 is TGTGCCAGCAGTTCCGGGACTAGCGGGTTGAGGGAGCAGTACTTC. Full variable domain (missing parts from reference TRBV28 and TRBJ2-7): DVKVTQSSRYLVKRTGEKVFLECVQDMDHENMFWYRQDPGLGLRLIYFSYDVKMKEKGDIPEGYSVSREKKERFSLILESASTNQTSMYLCASSSGTSGLREQYFGPGTRLTVT.

The chain combines TRBV2 with TRBJ1-3, with 7 bases aligning to TRBD1. The CDR3 spans 14 residues. Unmatched junction bases numbered 4, after V lost 8 bases and J lost 0 bases. Germline CDR1 reads SNHLY; CDR2 reads FYNNEI. In DNA form, the CDR3 reads TGTGCCAGCGGAGACAGGGCCTCTGGAAACACCATATATTTT. Translated: CASGDRASGNTIYF.

This sequence joins TRBV5-4 and TRBJ2-1, with 9 bases that match TRBD2. V gave up 0 bases and J gave up 4 bases; unmatched junction bases: 5. Germline loops: CDR1 SGHNT, CDR2 YYREEE (reference sequence). This CDR3 has 16 amino acids. CDR3 sequence reads: CASSLVQTSGYNEQFF. CDR3 DNA: TGTGCCAGCAGCTTGGTTCAGACTAGCGGTTACAATGAGCAGTTCTTC.

V usage is TRBV5-5 and J usage is TRBJ2-1, with TRBD2 matching 8 bases. The junction had 5 bases not matched to a gene; V was cut back by 4 bases and J by 5 bases. Germline-derived CDR1 and CDR2 are SGHKS and YYEKEE (reference sequence). The CDR3 is 14 residues long. The CDR3 loop reads CASSAGGQNNEQFF. In nucleotides, the CDR3 is TGTGCCAGCAGCGCGGGGGGCCAAAACAATGAGCAGTTCTTC.

The chain links TRBV28 to TRBJ1-1; D perhaps matches TRBD1 (6 bases). The CDR3 covers 13 residues. Looked up from germline, CDR1 is MDHEN and CDR2 is SYDVKM. The V end lost 9 bases, the J end lost 7 bases, and 18 bases lay between the germline ends. For the CDR3, the DNA is TGTGCCAGTAGGGAGGGGGGCTTGGTTGAAGCTTTCTTT. It codes for CASREGGLVEAFF.

This chain connects TRBV7-9 to TRBJ2-1, with 7 bases lining up with TRBD2. Germline V gene lookup returns CDR1 SEHNR and CDR2 FQNEAQ (reference sequence). CDR3 length equals 15 residues. With 3 bases clipped from V and 9 bases from J, the junction kept 11 bases outside the gene matches. This CDR3 reads CASSLGGSGTSEQFF. The CDR3 DNA sequence: TGTGCCAGCAGCTTGGGCGGGAGTGGGACCAGTGAGCAGTTCTTC.

In nucleotides, the CDR3 is TGCGCCAGCAGCCACCTATCGACTGAAGCTTTCTTT. It codes for CASSHLSTEAFF. The genes are TRBV4-1 and TRBJ1-1; D not certain. CDR3 length equals 12 residues. Germline V CDR1 and CDR2: MGHRA, YSYEKL. Deletions cut 3 bases from V and 5 bases from J, with 7 bases between.

The chain links TRBV6-4 to TRBJ1-5; weak D call: TRBD1 (5 bases). The CDR3 has 14 residues. In germline, CDR1 is MRHNA, CDR2 SNTAGT. The V end lost 3 bases, the J end lost 0 bases, and 6 bases lay between the germline ends. In nucleotides, the CDR3 is TGTGCCAGCAGTGAAAGGGGTAGCAATCAGCCCCAGCATTTT. It specifies CASSERGSNQPQHF.

The J gene is TRBJ2-1, the V gene TRBV7-9; 7 bases map to TRBD2. From germline, CDR1 is SEHNR and CDR2 FQNEAQ (reference sequence). V was clipped by 8 bases and J by 1 base; unmatched bases: 11. The CDR3 extends over 16 amino acids. The CDR3 reads CASGPLGGGSYNEQFF. CDR3 bases: TGTGCCAGCGGCCCGCTGGGCGGGGGTTCCTACAATGAGCAGTTCTTC.

V usage is TRBV6-5 and J usage is TRBJ1-2; D is undetermined. This CDR3 region has 14 residues. Deletions cut 8 bases from V and 2 bases from J, with 15 bases between. Looked up from germline, CDR1 is MNHEY and CDR2 is SVGAGI. The DNA for the CDR3 is TGTGCCAGCCTCAACGGGGAAGGGAACTATGGCTACACCTTC. It codes for CASLNGEGNYGYTF.

The rearrangement uses TRBV19 and TRBJ1-1; tentatively, D is TRBD1 (6 bases). The V gene lost 6 bases and the J gene lost 0 bases, with 14 bases spanning the gap. CDR3 length: 15 amino acids. In germline, CDR1 is LNHDA, CDR2 SQIVND (reference sequence). The CDR3 reads CASSSPGHLNTEAFF. CDR3 DNA: TGTGCCAGTAGCTCCCCGGGACACTTGAACACTGAAGCTTTCTTT.

J is TRBJ1-4 and V is TRBV20-1; D not resolved. V was trimmed by 6 bases and J by 4 bases, leaving 3 bases between them. This CDR3 spans 10 amino acids. The germline V gene has CDR1 DFQATT and CDR2 SNEGSKA (reference sequence). DNA of the CDR3: TGCAGTGCCCGTAATGAAAAACTGTTTTTT. Its translation: CSARNEKLFF.

This clone was found a few times. The gene calls are TRBV6-1 and TRBJ2-5, with 7 bases identical to TRBD1. This CDR3 is 15 amino acids long. Germline V gives CDR1 MNHNS, CDR2 SASEGT. V was pared by 3 bases and J by 1 base, with 5 bases of the junction left unmatched. The CDR3 loop reads CASSEVRGSQETQYF. The CDR3 nucleotides read TGTGCCAGCAGTGAGGTCAGGGGGAGCCAAGAGACCCAGTACTTC.

The rearrangement uses TRBV29-1 and TRBJ1-2, with unresolved D. Germline V gene sequence: CDR1 SQVTM, CDR2 ANQGSEA. This CDR3 is 12 amino acids long. Trimming stripped 6 bases from V and 8 bases from J, with 16 bases between. CDR3 in DNA: TGCAGCGTCCAAGGCGGGGAGTACGGCTACACCTTC. Protein sequence: CSVQGGEYGYTF.

CDR3 nucleotides: TGTGCCAGCAGTTCCCCGGACAGGATGGATACGCAGTATTTT. Encoded protein: CASSSPDRMDTQYF. The gene calls are TRBV27 and TRBJ2-3; 7 positions agree with TRBD1. The CDR3 contains 14 residues. Germline values: CDR1 MNHEY, CDR2 SMNVEV (reference sequence). Trimming at V came to 4 bases and at J to 6 bases, leaving 7 bases not matched to a gene.